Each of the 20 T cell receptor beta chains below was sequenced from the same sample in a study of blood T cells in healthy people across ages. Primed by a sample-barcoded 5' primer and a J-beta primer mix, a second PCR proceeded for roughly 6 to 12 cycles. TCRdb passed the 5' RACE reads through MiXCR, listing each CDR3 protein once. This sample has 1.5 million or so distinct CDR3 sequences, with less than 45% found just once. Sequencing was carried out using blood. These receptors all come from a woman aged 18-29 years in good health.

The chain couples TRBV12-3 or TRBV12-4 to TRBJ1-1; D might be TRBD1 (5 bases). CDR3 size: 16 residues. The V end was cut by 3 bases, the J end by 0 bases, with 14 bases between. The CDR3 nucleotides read TGTGCCAGCAGTTTGGTCGGGGCTGCAGTGAACACTGAAGCTTTCTTT. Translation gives CASSLVGAAVNTEAFF.

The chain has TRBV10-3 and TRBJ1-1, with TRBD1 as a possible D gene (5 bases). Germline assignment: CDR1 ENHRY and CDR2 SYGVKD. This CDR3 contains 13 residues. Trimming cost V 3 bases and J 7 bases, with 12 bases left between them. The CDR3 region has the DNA TGTGCCATCAGTGACGGTTGGGGGAGTGAAGCTTTCTTT. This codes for CAISDGWGSEAFF.

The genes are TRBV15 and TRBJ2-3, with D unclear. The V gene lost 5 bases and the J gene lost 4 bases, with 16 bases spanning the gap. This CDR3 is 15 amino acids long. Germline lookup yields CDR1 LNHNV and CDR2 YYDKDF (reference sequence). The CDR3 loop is CATSGRVSDADTQYF. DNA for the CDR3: TGTGCCACCAGCGGACGGGTAAGCGACGCAGATACGCAGTATTTT.

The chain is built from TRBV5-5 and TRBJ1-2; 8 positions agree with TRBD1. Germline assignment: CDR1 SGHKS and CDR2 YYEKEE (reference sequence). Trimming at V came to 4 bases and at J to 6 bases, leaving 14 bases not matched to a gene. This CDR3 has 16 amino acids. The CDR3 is CASSLPQGASGDGYTF. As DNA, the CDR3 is TGTGCCAGCAGCCTCCCTCAGGGGGCCTCCGGGGATGGCTACACCTTC.

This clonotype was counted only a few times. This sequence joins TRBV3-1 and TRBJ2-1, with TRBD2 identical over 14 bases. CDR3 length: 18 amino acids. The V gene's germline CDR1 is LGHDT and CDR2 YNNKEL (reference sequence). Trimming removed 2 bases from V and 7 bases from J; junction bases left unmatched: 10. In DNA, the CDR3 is TGTGCCAGCAGCCAATCGCGCGGACTAGCGGGGGGAAAAAATGAGCAGTTCTTC. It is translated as CASSQSRGLAGGKNEQFF.

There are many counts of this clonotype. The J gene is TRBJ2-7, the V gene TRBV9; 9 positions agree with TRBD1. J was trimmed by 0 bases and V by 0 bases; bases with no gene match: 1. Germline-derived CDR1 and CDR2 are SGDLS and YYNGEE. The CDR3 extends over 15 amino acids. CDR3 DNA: TGTGCCAGCAGCGTAGAGACAGGGGGCTCCTACGAGCAGTACTTC. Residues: CASSVETGGSYEQYF.

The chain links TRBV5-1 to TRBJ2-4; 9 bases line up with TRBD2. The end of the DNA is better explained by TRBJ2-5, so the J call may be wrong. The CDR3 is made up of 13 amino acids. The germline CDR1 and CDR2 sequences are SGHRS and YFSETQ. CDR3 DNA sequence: TGCGCCAGCAGCCTTAGCGGGAGTGAGACCCAGTACTTC. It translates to CASSLSGSETQYF.

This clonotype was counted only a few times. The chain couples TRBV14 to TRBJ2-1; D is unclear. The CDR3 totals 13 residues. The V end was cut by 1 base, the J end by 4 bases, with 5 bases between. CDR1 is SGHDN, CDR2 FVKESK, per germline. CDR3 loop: CASSQVLYNEQFF. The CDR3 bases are TGTGCCAGCAGCCAAGTACTGTACAATGAGCAGTTCTTC.

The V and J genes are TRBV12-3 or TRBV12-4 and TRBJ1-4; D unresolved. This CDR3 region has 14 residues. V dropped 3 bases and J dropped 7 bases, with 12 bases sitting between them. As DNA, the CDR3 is TGTGCCAGCAGTTTTGGTGGCGTCAGTGAAAAACTGTTTTTT. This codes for CASSFGGVSEKLFF.

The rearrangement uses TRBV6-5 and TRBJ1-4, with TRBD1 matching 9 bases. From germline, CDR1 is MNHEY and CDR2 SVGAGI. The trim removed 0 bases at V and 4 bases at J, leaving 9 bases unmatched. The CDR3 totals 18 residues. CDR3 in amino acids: CASSYSEQGARGNEKLFF. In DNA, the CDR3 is TGTGCCAGCAGTTACTCGGAACAGGGGGCTAGGGGTAATGAAAAACTGTTTTTT.

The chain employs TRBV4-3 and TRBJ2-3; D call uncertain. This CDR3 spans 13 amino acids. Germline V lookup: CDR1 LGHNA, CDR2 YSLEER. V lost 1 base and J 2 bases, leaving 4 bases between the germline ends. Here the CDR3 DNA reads TGCGCCAGCAGCCAAGTCCCCACAGATACGCAGTATTTT. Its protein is CASSQVPTDTQYF.

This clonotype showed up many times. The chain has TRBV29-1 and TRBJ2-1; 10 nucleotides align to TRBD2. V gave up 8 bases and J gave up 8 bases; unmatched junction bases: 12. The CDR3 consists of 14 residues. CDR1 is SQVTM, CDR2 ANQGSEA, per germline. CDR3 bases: TGCAGCACTGGGGGGACTAGCGTATATGATGAGCAGTTCTTC. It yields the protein CSTGGTSVYDEQFF.

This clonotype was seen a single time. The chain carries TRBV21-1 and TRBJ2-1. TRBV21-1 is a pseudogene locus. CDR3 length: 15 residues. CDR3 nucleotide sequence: TGTGCCAGCAGCAAAGCGGGCCGTCCCTACAATGAGCAGTTCTTC. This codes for CASSKAGRPYNEQFF.

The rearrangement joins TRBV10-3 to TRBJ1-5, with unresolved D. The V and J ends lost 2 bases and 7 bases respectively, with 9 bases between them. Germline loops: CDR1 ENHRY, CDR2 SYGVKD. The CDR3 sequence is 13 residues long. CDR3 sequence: CAISEGYSQPQHF. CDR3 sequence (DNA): TGTGCCATCAGTGAGGGTTACTCGCAGCCCCAGCATTTT.

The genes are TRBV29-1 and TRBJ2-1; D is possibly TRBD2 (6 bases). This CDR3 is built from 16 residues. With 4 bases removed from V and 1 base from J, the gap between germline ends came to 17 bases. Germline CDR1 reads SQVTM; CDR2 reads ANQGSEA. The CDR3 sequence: CSVGGLAAYSYNEQFF. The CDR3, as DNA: TGCAGCGTTGGAGGCTTAGCGGCTTATTCCTACAATGAGCAGTTCTTC.

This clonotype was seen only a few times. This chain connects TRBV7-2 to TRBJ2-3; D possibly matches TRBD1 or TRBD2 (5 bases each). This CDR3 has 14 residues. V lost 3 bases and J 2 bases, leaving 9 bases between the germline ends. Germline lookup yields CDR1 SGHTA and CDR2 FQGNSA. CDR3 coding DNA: TGTGCCAGCAGCTTTTCGGGGCTCACAGATACGCAGTATTTT. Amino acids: CASSFSGLTDTQYF.

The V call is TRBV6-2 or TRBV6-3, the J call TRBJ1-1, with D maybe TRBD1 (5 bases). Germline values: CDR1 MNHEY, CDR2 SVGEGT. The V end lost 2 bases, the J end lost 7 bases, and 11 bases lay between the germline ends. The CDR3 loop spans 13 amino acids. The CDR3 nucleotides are TGTGCCAGCAGTTACGGGGGACTAGTTGAAGCTTTCTTT. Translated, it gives CASSYGGLVEAFF.

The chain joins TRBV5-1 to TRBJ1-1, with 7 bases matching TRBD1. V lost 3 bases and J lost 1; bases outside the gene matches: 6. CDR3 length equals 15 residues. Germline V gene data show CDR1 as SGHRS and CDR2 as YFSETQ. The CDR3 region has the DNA TGCGCCAGCAGCTGGTCCGGACAGGCGAACACTGAAGCTTTCTTT. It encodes CASSWSGQANTEAFF.

The CDR3 spells CASSQAFKNIQYF. Written as DNA, the CDR3 is TGTGCCAGCAGCCAAGCCTTCAAAAACATTCAGTACTTC. The J gene is TRBJ2-4, the V gene TRBV3-1; D gene ambiguous. Per germline, CDR1 LGHDT and CDR2 YNNKEL (reference sequence). CDR3 length equals 13 residues. V was pared by 1 base and J by 3 bases, with 4 bases between.

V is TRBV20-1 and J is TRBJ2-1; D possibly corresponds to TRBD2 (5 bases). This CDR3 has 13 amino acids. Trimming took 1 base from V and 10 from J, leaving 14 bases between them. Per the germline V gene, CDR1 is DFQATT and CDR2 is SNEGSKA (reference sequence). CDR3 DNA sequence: TGCAGTGCTAGAGCGGGGTTTGCCTACGAGCAGTTCTTC. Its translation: CSARAGFAYEQFF.